The entry that follows covers one TCR beta chain sequence. Antigen unknown. The entry originates in a study of OX40 agonist ivuxolimab in advanced cancers. Whole-study context: The dose-escalation cohort was about 87% male, with a mean age of 60 years, ranging about 23 to 79. Study-wide points: Dose levels from 0.1 to 3.0 mg/kg saw CD4+ and CD8+ blood T cells expand clonally by week 6.

Germline CDR1 is SGHRS and CDR2 is YFSETQ. Germline trimming cut 0 bases from V and 8 bases from J; bases unmatched to any gene: 8. The CDR3 length is 15 residues. The table came from immunoSEQ multiplex PCR; TCRdb's copy has only in-frame clones and leaves some out. The sample records roughly 48,000 clones, 70% to 90% being singletons. The input for sequencing was CD4+ or CD8+ T cells sorted from blood, taken in a trial of the OX40 agonist ivuxolimab. The receptor was isolated from an adult with an advanced solid tumor such as melanoma, head and neck, liver or kidney cancer. The chain has TRBV5-1 and TRBJ1-2, with TRBD1 matching 9 bases. Here the CDR3 DNA reads TGCGCCAGCAGCTTGGCCTTAACAGGGGGCGAGGGCTACACCTTC. This codes for CASSLALTGGEGYTF.